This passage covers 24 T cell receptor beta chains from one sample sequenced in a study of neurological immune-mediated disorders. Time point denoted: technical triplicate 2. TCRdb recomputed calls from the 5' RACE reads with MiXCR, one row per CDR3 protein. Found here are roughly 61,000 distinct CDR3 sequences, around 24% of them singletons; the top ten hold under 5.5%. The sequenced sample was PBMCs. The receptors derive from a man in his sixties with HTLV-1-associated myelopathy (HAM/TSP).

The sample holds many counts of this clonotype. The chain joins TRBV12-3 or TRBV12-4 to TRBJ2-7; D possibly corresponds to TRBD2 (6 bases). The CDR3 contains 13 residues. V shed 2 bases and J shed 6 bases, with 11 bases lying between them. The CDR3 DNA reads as TGTGCCAGCAGTTTATCGGGAGTCGGCGAGCAGTACTTC. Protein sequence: CASSLSGVGEQYF.

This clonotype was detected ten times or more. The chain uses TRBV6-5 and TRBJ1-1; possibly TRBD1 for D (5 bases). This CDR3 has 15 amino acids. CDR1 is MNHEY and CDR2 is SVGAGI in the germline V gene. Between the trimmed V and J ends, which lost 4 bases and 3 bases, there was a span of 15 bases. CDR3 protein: CASSSGREFYTEAFF. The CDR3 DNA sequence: TGTGCCAGCAGTTCCGGCAGGGAATTTTACACTGAAGCTTTCTTT.

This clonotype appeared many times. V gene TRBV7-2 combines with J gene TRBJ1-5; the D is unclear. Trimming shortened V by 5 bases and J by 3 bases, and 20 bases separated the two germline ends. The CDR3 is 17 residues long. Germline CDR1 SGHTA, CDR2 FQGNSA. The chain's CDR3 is CASSAPRGKGPNQPQHF. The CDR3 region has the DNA TGTGCCAGCAGCGCCCCCCGGGGAAAAGGCCCCAATCAGCCCCAGCATTTT.

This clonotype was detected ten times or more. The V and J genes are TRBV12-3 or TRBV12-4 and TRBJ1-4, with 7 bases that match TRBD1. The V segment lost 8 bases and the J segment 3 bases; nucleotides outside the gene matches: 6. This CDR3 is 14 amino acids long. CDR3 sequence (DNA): TGTGCCAGCGCCTCGACAGGGCCTAATGAAAAACTGTTTTTT. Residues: CASASTGPNEKLFF.

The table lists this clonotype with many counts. The CDR3 spells CSVRQGAGEQYF. DNA for the CDR3: TGCAGCGTGAGACAGGGGGCTGGAGAGCAGTACTTC. This sequence joins TRBV29-1 and TRBJ2-7, with 10 bases identical to TRBD1. Trimming at V came to 6 bases and at J to 7 bases, leaving 6 bases not matched to a gene. The CDR3 loop spans 12 amino acids. CDR1 and CDR2 (germline): SQVTM, ANQGSEA.

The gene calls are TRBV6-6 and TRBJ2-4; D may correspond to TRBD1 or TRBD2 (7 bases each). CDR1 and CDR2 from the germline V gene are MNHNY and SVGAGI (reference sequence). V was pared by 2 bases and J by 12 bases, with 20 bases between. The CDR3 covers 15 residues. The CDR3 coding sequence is TGTGCCAGCAGTTACAGACAGGGCCACGGGGAGGGTCAGTACTTC. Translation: CASSYRQGHGEGQYF.

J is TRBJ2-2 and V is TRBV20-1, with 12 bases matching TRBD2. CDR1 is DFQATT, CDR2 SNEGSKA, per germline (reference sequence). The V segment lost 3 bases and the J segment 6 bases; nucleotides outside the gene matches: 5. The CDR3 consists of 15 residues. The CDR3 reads CSARRLAGGAGELFF. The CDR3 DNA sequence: TGCAGTGCTAGGCGGCTAGCGGGAGGGGCCGGGGAGCTGTTTTTT.

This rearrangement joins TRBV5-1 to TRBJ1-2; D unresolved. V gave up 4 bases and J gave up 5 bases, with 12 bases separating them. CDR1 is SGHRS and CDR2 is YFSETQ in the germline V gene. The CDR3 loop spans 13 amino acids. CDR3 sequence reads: CASSPDGRYGYTF. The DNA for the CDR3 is TGCGCCAGCAGCCCGGACGGAAGGTATGGCTACACCTTC.

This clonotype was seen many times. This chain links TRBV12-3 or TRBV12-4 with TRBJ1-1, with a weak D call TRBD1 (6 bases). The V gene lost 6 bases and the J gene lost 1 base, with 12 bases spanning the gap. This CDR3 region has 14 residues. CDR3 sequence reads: CASRRGTGNTEAFF. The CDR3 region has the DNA TGTGCCAGCAGGAGGGGGACTGGGAACACTGAAGCTTTCTTT.

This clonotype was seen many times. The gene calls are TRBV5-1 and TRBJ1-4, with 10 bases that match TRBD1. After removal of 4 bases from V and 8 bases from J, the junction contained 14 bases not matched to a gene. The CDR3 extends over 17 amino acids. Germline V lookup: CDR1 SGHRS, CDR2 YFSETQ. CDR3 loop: CASSHGQGVLSKEKLFF. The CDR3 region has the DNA TGCGCCAGCAGCCACGGACAGGGGGTTCTATCGAAGGAAAAACTGTTTTTT.

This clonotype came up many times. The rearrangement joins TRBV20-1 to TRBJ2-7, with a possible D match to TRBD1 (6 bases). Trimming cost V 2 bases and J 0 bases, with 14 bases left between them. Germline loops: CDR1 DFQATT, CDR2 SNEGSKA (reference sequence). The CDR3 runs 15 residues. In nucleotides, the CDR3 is TGCAGTGCTAGATCGACAGGTCGAAGCTCCTACGAGCAGTACTTC. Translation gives CSARSTGRSSYEQYF.

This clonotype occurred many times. In nucleotides, the CDR3 is TGTGCCAGCAGCTTAGAGGACTACGGCATTAGGAGTGAGCAGTTCTTC. It translates to CASSLEDYGIRSEQFF. This sequence joins TRBV7-9 and TRBJ2-1, with D perhaps matching TRBD2 (6 bases). The CDR3 length is 16 residues. The V and J ends lost 1 base and 9 bases respectively, with 19 bases between them. Looked up from germline, CDR1 is SEHNR and CDR2 is FQNEAQ (reference sequence). Full variable domain (rest looked up from reference TRBV7-9 and TRBJ2-1): DTGVSQNPRHKITKRGQNVTFRCDPISEHNRLYWYRQTLGQGPEFLTYFQNEAQLEKSRLLSDRFSAERPKGSFSTLEIQRTEQGDSAMYLCASSLEDYGIRSEQFFGPGTRLTVL.

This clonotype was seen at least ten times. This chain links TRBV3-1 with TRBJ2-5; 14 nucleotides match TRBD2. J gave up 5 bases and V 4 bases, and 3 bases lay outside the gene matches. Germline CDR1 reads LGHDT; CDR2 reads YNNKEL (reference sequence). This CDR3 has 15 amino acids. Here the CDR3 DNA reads TGTGCCAGCAGCCCAGGGACTAGCGGGAGTGAGACCCAGTACTTC. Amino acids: CASSPGTSGSETQYF.

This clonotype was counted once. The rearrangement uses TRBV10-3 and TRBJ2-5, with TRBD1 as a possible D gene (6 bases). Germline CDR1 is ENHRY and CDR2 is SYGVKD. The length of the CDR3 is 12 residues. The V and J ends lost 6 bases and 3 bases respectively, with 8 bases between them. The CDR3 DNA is TGTGCCATCAGCTCAGGGGAAGAGACCCAGTACTTC. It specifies CAISSGEETQYF.

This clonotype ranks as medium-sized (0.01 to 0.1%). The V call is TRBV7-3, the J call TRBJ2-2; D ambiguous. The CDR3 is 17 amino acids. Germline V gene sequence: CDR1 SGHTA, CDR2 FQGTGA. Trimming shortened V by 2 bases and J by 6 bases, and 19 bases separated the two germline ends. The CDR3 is CASSLEARLRRPGELFF. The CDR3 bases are TGTGCCAGCAGCTTAGAAGCACGACTCCGAAGGCCCGGGGAGCTGTTTTTT.

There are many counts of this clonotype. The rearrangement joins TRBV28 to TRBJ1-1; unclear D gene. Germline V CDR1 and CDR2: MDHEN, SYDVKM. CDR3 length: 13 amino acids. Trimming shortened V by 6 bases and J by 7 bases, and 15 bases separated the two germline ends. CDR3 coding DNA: TGTGCCAGCAGCTTGACCTCCCGCCGTGAAGCTTTCTTT. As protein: CASSLTSRREAFF.

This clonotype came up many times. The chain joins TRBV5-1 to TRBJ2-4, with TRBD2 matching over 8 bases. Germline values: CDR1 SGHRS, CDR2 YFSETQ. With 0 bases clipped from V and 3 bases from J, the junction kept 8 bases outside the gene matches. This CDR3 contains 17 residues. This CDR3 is CASSLEGLVAVKNIQYF. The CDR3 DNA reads TGCGCCAGCAGCTTGGAGGGACTAGTGGCTGTCAAAAACATTCAGTACTTC. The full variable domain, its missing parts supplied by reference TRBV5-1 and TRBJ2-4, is KAGVTQTPRYLIKTRGQQVTLSCSPISGHRSVSWYQQTPGQGLQFLFEYFSETQRNKGNFPGRFSGRQFSNSRSEMNVSTLELGDSALYLCASSLEGLVAVKNIQYFGAGTRLSVL.

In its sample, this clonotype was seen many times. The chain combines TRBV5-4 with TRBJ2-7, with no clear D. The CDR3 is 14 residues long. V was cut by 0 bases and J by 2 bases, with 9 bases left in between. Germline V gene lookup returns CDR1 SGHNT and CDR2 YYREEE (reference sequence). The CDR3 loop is CASSLAATPYEQYF. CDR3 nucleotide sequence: TGTGCCAGCAGCTTGGCGGCGACCCCCTACGAGCAGTACTTC.

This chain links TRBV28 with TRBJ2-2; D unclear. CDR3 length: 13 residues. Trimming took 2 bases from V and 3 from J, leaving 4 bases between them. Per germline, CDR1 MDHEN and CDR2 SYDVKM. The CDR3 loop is CASSLGHTGELFF. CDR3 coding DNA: TGTGCCAGCAGTTTAGGCCACACCGGGGAGCTGTTTTTT. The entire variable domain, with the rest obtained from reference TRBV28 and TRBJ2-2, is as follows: DVKVTQSSRYLVKRTGEKVFLECVQDMDHENMFWYRQDPGLGLRLIYFSYDVKMKEKGDIPEGYSVSREKKERFSLILESASTNQTSMYLCASSLGHTGELFFGEGSRLTVL.

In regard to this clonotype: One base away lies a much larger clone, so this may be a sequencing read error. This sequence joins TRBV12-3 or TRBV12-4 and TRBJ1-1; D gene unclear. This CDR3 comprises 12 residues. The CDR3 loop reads CVSSLIHTEAFF. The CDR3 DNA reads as TGTGTCAGCAGCTTGATTCACACTGAAGCTTTCTTT.

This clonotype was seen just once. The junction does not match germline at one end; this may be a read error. CDR3 coding DNA: TGCGCCAACAGCCCCGGGGGGTCTACGGACATTCAGTACTTC. Translating gives CANSPGGSTDIQYF. The gene calls are TRBV5-1 and TRBJ2-4; 7 bases line up with TRBD2. Germline-derived CDR1 and CDR2 are SGHRS and YFSETQ. The length of the CDR3 is 14 residues.

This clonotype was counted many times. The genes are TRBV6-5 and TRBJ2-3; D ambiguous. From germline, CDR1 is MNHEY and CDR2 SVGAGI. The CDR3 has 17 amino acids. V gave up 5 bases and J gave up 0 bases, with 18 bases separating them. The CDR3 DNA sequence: TGTGCCAGCAGTCAAAGATCTAGGTCATCTAGCACAGATACGCAGTATTTT. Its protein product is CASSQRSRSSSTDTQYF.

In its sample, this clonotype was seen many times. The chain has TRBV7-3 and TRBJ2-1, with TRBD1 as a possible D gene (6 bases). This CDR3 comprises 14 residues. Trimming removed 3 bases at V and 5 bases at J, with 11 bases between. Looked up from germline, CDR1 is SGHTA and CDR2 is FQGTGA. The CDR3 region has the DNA TGTGCCAGCAGCTTGGGACAAGCCAACAATGAGCAGTTCTTC. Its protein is CASSLGQANNEQFF.

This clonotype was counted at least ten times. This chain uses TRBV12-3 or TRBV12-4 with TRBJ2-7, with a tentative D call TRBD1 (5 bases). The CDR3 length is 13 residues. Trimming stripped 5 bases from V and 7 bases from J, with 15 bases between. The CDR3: CASSLQVGLEQYF. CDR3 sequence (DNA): TGTGCCAGCAGTCTACAGGTCGGTTTGGAGCAGTACTTC.